The source of this T cell receptor beta chain is a study of T-cell memory formation after mild COVID-19. Study at large: TCR clusters were mostly confined to one donor each.

Barcoded TCR alpha and TCR beta cDNA libraries with UMIs came from 5'RACE using constant-segment primers. TCRdb passed the 5' RACE reads through MiXCR, listing each CDR3 protein once. The sample lists about 320,000 distinct CDR3 sequences, 14% occurring once. V shed 2 bases and J shed 9 bases, with 11 bases lying between them. The CDR3 is 13 amino acids. CDR1 SGHTA and CDR2 FQGNSA come from the germline V gene. This clonotype was counted only a few times. Its antigen is unidentified. Study-wide findings and caveats: Clones shrinking from day 15 to 85 showed even CD4/CD8 mixes; later expanders tilted CD4+.

Source material: PBMCs or a T cell subset sorted from them (not recorded which). The receptor was isolated from a young man who had mild COVID-19 (a few samples of this study predate the infection). Cell type and time point are not known. The chain couples TRBV7-2 to TRBJ2-1; D may be TRBD1 (6 bases). In DNA form, the CDR3 reads TGTGCCAGCAGCTTATTAGAAGGGGGTGAGCAGTTCTTC. It encodes CASSLLEGGEQFF. Filled out from reference TRBV7-2 and TRBJ2-1, the complete variable domain reads GAGVSQSPSNKVTEKGKDVELRCDPISGHTALYWYRQSLGQGLEFLIYFQGNSAPDKSGLPSDRFSAERTGGSVSTLTIQRTQQEDSAVYLCASSLLEGGEQFFGPGTRLTVL.